Reported below is one TCR beta chain. This specimen belongs to a study of T cell responses to AZD1222 COVID-19 vaccine. Produced via immunoSEQ multiplex PCR; TCRdb's table is partial and in-frame only. The sample gives 150,000 to 200,000 clones, more than 85% of which show up once; approximately 3.9% is in the top ten. The CDR3 is 14 residues long. Germline assignment: CDR1 MNHEY and CDR2 SVGAGI. V lost 6 bases, J lost 0 bases, and 9 bases lay in between. The input for sequencing was peripheral blood, taken on day 0 of AZD1222 vaccination. The source of this sequence is an adult in good health. This chain connects TRBV6-5 to TRBJ2-1; D remains ambiguous. The chain's CDR3 is CASSAQSSYNEQFF. DNA for the CDR3: TGTGCCAGCAGCGCTCAGAGCTCCTACAATGAGCAGTTCTTC.